This TCR beta chain was documented in a study of blood T cell repertoires in COVID-19. Study-level background: Researchers got acute and convalescent COVID-19 samples from the United States, Italy and Spain. Nucleic acid was either cDNA or gDNA, and it came from T cells, B-cell-depleted T cells, or PBMCs.

CDR1 is SQVTM, CDR2 ANQGSEA, per germline. This CDR3 contains 13 residues. The trim removed 6 bases at V and 3 bases at J, leaving 7 bases unmatched. Per the authors' pipeline: Researchers report that nucleated cell counts were estimated from reference gene primer amplification. The method was immunoSEQ multiplex PCR; TCRdb's version includes in-frame clones alone and lacks a portion of them. That table furnishes V, J and clone size, whereas the DNA furnished D and trimming. The sample lists approximately 77,000 clones, roughly 88% occurring once. Sequences were obtained from peripheral blood. The chain joins TRBV29-1 to TRBJ2-7, with 8 bases lining up with TRBD2. The TCR comes from a woman of 80 years or more with acute or convalescent COVID-19. CDR3 residues: CSVGRGGGYEQYF. The CDR3 DNA sequence: TGCAGCGTCGGGAGGGGGGGCGGCTACGAGCAGTACTTC.